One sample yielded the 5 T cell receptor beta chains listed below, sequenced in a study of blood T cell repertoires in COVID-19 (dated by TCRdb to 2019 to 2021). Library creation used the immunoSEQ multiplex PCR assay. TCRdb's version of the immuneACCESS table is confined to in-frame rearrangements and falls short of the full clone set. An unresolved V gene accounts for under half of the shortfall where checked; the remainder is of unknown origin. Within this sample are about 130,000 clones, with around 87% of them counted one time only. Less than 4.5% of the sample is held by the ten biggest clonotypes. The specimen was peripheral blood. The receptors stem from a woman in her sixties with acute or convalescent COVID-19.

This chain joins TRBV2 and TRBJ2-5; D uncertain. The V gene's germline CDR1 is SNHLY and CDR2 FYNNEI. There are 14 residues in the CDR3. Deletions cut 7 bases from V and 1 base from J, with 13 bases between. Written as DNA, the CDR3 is TGTGCCAGCAATACCCGACGGAGCCAAGAGACCCAGTACTTC. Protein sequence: CASNTRRSQETQYF.

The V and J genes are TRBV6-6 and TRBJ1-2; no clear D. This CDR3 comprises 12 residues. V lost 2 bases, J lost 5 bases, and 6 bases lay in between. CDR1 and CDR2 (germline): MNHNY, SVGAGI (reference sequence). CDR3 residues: CASSYRGYGYTF. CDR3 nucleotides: TGTGCCAGCAGTTACCGGGGTTATGGCTACACCTTC.

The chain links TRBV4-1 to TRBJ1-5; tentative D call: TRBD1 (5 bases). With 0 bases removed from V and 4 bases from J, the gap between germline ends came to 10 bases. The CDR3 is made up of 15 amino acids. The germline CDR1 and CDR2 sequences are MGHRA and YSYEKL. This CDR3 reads CASSQDGAQNQPQHF. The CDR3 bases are TGCGCCAGCAGCCAAGATGGGGCCCAAAATCAGCCCCAGCATTTT.

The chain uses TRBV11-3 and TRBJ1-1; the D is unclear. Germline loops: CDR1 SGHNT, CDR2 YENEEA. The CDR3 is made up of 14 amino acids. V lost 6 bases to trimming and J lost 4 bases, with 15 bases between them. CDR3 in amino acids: CASSSPARSTEAFF. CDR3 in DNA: TGTGCCAGCAGTTCCCCCGCCCGGAGCACTGAAGCTTTCTTT.

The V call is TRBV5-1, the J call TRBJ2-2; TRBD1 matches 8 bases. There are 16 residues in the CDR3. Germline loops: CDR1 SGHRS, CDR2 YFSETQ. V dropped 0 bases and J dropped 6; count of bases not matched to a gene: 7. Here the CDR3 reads CASSLGQGARAGELFF. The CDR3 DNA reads TGCGCCAGCAGCTTGGGGCAGGGGGCGAGAGCCGGGGAGCTGTTTTTT.